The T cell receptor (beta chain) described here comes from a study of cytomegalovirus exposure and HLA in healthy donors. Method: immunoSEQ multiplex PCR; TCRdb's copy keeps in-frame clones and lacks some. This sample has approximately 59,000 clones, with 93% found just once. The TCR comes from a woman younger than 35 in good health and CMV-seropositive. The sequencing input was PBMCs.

CDR3 loop: CASSSLGGENTGELFF. Written as DNA, the CDR3 is TGCGCCAGCAGCTCGCTGGGAGGGGAAAACACCGGGGAGCTGTTTTTT. This sequence joins TRBV5-1 and TRBJ2-2; 7 bases are shared with TRBD2. From germline, CDR1 is SGHRS and CDR2 YFSETQ. The CDR3 sequence is 16 residues long. V shed 3 bases, J shed 2 bases, and the junction held 7 bases outside the gene matches. The variable domain in full, with the rest retrieved from reference TRBV5-1 and TRBJ2-2, is KAGVTQTPRYLIKTRGQQVTLSCSPISGHRSVSWYQQTPGQGLQFLFEYFSETQRNKGNFPGRFSGRQFSNSRSEMNVSTLELGDSALYLCASSSLGGENTGELFFGEGSRLTVL.